Following are 32 T cell receptor beta chains from one sample sequenced in a study of OX40 agonist ivuxolimab in advanced cancers. Sequenced by immunoSEQ multiplex PCR; TCRdb stores in-frame clones only, minus some. Among tens of thousands of clones listed, 77% were seen once. Sample: CD4+ or CD8+ T cells sorted from blood, taken in a trial of the OX40 agonist ivuxolimab. The source of these receptors is an adult with an advanced solid tumor such as melanoma, head and neck, liver or kidney cancer.

This clone was counted between two and nine times. This chain uses TRBV7-3 with TRBJ2-3; 9 bases agree with TRBD1. The CDR3 is 15 amino acids. V dropped 5 bases and J dropped 0; count of bases not matched to a gene: 3. CDR1 and CDR2 from the germline V gene are SGHTA and FQGTGA. CDR3 protein: CASSAQGASTDTQYF. DNA for the CDR3: TGTGCCAGCAGCGCACAGGGGGCTAGCACAGATACGCAGTATTTT.

This chain connects TRBV28 to TRBJ1-5, with 7 bases aligning to TRBD1. This CDR3 comprises 14 residues. With 3 bases clipped from V and 6 bases from J, the junction kept 5 bases outside the gene matches. From germline, CDR1 is MDHEN and CDR2 SYDVKM. CDR3: CASSFGGGGQPQHF. DNA for the CDR3: TGTGCCAGCAGTTTCGGAGGGGGCGGTCAGCCCCAGCATTTT. The full variable domain, its missing parts supplied by reference TRBV28 and TRBJ1-5, is DVKVTQSSRYLVKRTGEKVFLECVQDMDHENMFWYRQDPGLGLRLIYFSYDVKMKEKGDIPEGYSVSREKKERFSLILESASTNQTSMYLCASSFGGGGQPQHFGDGTRLSIL.

This clone occurred a few times. The chain recombines TRBV28 with TRBJ1-2, with 8 bases aligning to TRBD1. Germline V gene lookup returns CDR1 MDHEN and CDR2 SYDVKM. The ends lost 4 bases at V and 4 bases at J; junction bases unmatched: 8. The CDR3 extends over 15 amino acids. The CDR3 DNA reads TGTGCCAGCAGTTCCCTAGGACAGGGCCCCTATGGCTACACCTTC. Translation: CASSSLGQGPYGYTF.

The V gene is TRBV7-3, the J gene TRBJ2-3; D might be TRBD2 (5 bases). The CDR3 consists of 16 residues. Germline values: CDR1 SGHTA, CDR2 FQGTGA. V was shortened by 5 bases and J by 1 base, with 16 bases between the two germline ends. The CDR3 is CASSPQGSERTDTQYF. As DNA, the CDR3 is TGTGCCAGCAGCCCCCAAGGTAGCGAGCGCACAGATACGCAGTATTTT.

This clone has more than one count but fewer than ten. This chain uses TRBV11-2 with TRBJ1-1; D is possibly TRBD1 (5 bases). V gave up 2 bases and J gave up 3 bases, with 10 bases separating them. Germline CDR1 is SGHAT and CDR2 is FQNNGV. The length of the CDR3 is 14 residues. CDR3 nucleotides: TGTGCCAGCAGCTTATACTTGGGGGACACTGAAGCTTTCTTT. It encodes CASSLYLGDTEAFF.

The chain links TRBV5-1 to TRBJ2-7; D is possibly TRBD2 (5 bases). Germline CDR1 SGHRS, CDR2 YFSETQ. V lost 5 bases to trimming and J lost 9 bases, with 12 bases between them. CDR3 length: 11 residues. CDR3 in DNA: TGCGCCAGCAGGGGAGACGTCGGGCAGTACTTC. Protein sequence: CASRGDVGQYF.

Concerning this clone itself: Distinct nucleotide sequences in the sample also encode this CDR3. V and J are TRBV7-2 and TRBJ2-3; the match to TRBD2 covers 9 bases. The J segment lost 5 bases and the V segment lost 1 base, leaving 4 bases of the junction unmatched. This CDR3 has 15 residues. Germline values: CDR1 SGHTA, CDR2 FQGNSA. The CDR3 protein is CASSLGGGAVDTQYF. The CDR3 region has the DNA TGTGCCAGCAGCTTAGGCGGGGGGGCGGTAGATACGCAGTATTTT.

The chain uses TRBV25-1 and TRBJ1-2, with D unresolved. Trimming shortened V by 0 bases and J by 7 bases, and 15 bases separated the two germline ends. Germline V CDR1 and CDR2: MGHDK, SYGVNS. This CDR3 has 15 residues. The CDR3: CASSEYRSGPVGYTF. CDR3 in DNA: TGTGCCAGCAGTGAATATAGGTCGGGTCCGGTTGGCTACACCTTC.

The rearrangement links TRBV5-4 to TRBJ1-2; 8 bases fit TRBD1. V trimming: 4 bases; J trimming: 8 bases; junction bases outside the gene matches: 19. The germline CDR1 and CDR2 sequences are SGHNT and YYREEE (reference sequence). The CDR3 consists of 17 residues. The CDR3 sequence: CASSLRTGSSPMYGYTF. The CDR3 DNA sequence: TGTGCCAGCAGCCTACGGACAGGGAGTTCCCCAATGTACGGCTACACCTTC.

The CDR3 reads CSDRTPDVLTF. DNA of the CDR3: TGCAGCGATCGGACCCCCGACGTCCTGACTTTC. This chain joins TRBV20-1 and TRBJ2-6; D is undetermined. Germline V gives CDR1 DFQATT, CDR2 SNEGSKA (reference sequence). The CDR3 is 11 amino acids.

The V call is TRBV7-9, the J call TRBJ1-3, with a weak D call TRBD1 (5 bases). The CDR3 has 15 amino acids. Germline V gene lookup returns CDR1 SEHNR and CDR2 FQNEAQ (reference sequence). The V and J ends lost 4 bases and 0 bases respectively, with 10 bases between them. The CDR3 nucleotides read TGTGCCAGCAGCTCCCGGGGGAACTCTGGAAACACCATATATTTT. The encoded protein is CASSSRGNSGNTIYF.

This chain uses TRBV5-1 with TRBJ2-2; 8 bases are shared with TRBD1. The germline V gene encodes CDR1 SGHRS and CDR2 YFSETQ. V lost 5 bases to trimming and J lost 5 bases; unmatched junction nucleotides: 8. The CDR3 has 15 amino acids. The CDR3 reads CASSYGQGGTGELFF. Written as DNA, the CDR3 is TGCGCCAGCAGTTATGGACAGGGCGGAACCGGGGAGCTGTTTTTT.

CDR3 in amino acids: CASSRPSLAGGPSGTDTQYF. CDR3 sequence (DNA): TGCGCCAGCAGCAGGCCCTCTCTAGCGGGAGGGCCCTCGGGCACAGATACGCAGTATTTT. The chain carries TRBV5-1 and TRBJ2-3, with 12 positions matching TRBD2. This CDR3 is 20 amino acids long. V lost 4 bases to trimming and J lost 1 base; unmatched junction nucleotides: 16. In germline, CDR1 is SGHRS, CDR2 YFSETQ.

This clone was recorded a few times. This chain uses TRBV6-6 with TRBJ2-1; D gene uncertain. The CDR3 loop spans 16 amino acids. V was trimmed by 6 bases and J by 3 bases, leaving 18 bases between them. Germline lookup yields CDR1 MNHNY and CDR2 SVGAGI (reference sequence). CDR3 nucleotides: TGTGCCAGCAGGAATCGGGTTACACGCGGCTACAATGAGCAGTTCTTC. Translating it yields CASRNRVTRGYNEQFF.

This clone has just one count. The chain recombines TRBV23-1 with TRBJ1-1; no clear D gene. TRBV23-1 is filed as an ORF, its function uncertain. The CDR3 runs to 17 residues. V was clipped by 4 bases and J by 4 bases, with 22 bases between them. CDR3 sequence reads: CASSLAREGRSGTEAFF. The CDR3 DNA reads as TGCGCCAGCAGTCTCGCTAGGGAGGGAAGGAGCGGCACTGAAGCTTTCTTT.

The chain carries TRBV7-2 and TRBJ1-2, with unresolved D. Per the germline V gene, CDR1 is SGHTA and CDR2 is FQGNSA. V lost 5 bases, J lost 8 bases, and 12 bases lay in between. The CDR3 has 12 residues. The CDR3 DNA is TGTGCCAGCAGCCTCGCGGTGGGAGGCTACACCTTC. It yields the protein CASSLAVGGYTF. Full variable domain (outside the CDR3, taken from reference TRBV7-2 and TRBJ1-2): GAGVSQSPSNKVTEKGKDVELRCDPISGHTALYWYRQSLGQGLEFLIYFQGNSAPDKSGLPSDRFSAERTGGSVSTLTIQRTQQEDSAVYLCASSLAVGGYTFGSGTRLTVV.

The chain links TRBV7-6 to TRBJ2-7, with a weak D call TRBD2 (5 bases). The V end was cut by 0 bases, the J end by 0 bases, with 12 bases between. The germline gives CDR1 SGHVS, CDR2 FNYEAQ. The length of the CDR3 is 16 residues. The CDR3 reads CASSLAGSSPSYEQYF. CDR3 bases: TGTGCCAGCAGCTTAGCTGGGAGTTCGCCCTCCTACGAGCAGTACTTC.

V is TRBV11-2 and J is TRBJ2-1; no reliable D call. Germline-derived CDR1 and CDR2 are SGHAT and FQNNGV. The CDR3 extends over 15 amino acids. Trimming removed 5 bases from V and 7 bases from J, with 18 bases in between. CDR3 residues: CASSTRTPLVNEQFF. CDR3 DNA sequence: TGTGCCAGCAGCACCCGCACCCCCTTAGTGAATGAGCAGTTCTTC. Combining the CDR3 with reference TRBV11-2 and TRBJ2-1 gives the whole variable domain EAGVAQSPRYKIIEKRQSVAFWCNPISGHATLYWYQQILGQGPKLLIQFQNNGVVDDSQLPKDRFSAERLKGVDSTLKIQPAKLEDSAVYLCASSTRTPLVNEQFFGPGTRLTVL.

V usage is TRBV19 and J usage is TRBJ2-5; D possibly corresponds to TRBD1 (6 bases). Trimming removed 4 bases at V and 4 bases at J, with 19 bases between. The CDR3 totals 16 residues. Germline V gene sequence: CDR1 LNHDA, CDR2 SQIVND (reference sequence). Written as DNA, the CDR3 is TGTGCCAGTAGTAAAGGTCGGACAGCCCTCGGAGAGACCCAGTACTTC. This sequence encodes CASSKGRTALGETQYF.

This chain joins TRBV25-1 and TRBJ2-6; no clear D gene. The CDR3 has 13 amino acids. With 4 bases removed from V and 4 bases from J, the gap between germline ends came to 5 bases. CDR1 and CDR2 (germline): MGHDK, SYGVNS. The CDR3 DNA reads TGTGCCAGCAGTGCACCGGGGGCCAACGTCCTGACTTTC. As protein: CASSAPGANVLTF.

The rearrangement uses TRBV2 and TRBJ2-5; D remains unclear. CDR1 and CDR2 from the germline V gene are SNHLY and FYNNEI. The CDR3 totals 13 residues. The ends were cut back, 7 bases at V and 1 base at J, with 10 bases in the middle. Written as DNA, the CDR3 is TGTGCCAGCAAAGGGCAGCCCCAAGAGACCCAGTACTTC. Its translation: CASKGQPQETQYF. The full variable domain, rest sourced from reference TRBV2 and TRBJ2-5, is EPEVTQTPSHQVTQMGQEVILRCVPISNHLYFYWYRQILGQKVEFLVSFYNNEISEKSEIFDDQFSVERPDGSNFTLKIRSTKLEDSAMYFCASKGQPQETQYFGPGTRLLVL.

The chain carries TRBV28 and TRBJ2-7; 13 bases are shared with TRBD2. V lost 8 bases, J lost 5 bases, and 9 bases stayed unmatched. Germline assignment: CDR1 MDHEN and CDR2 SYDVKM. The length of the CDR3 is 15 residues. CDR3 region: CASFLTGTSGNEQYF. The CDR3 DNA is TGTGCCAGCTTCCTGACCGGGACTAGCGGGAACGAGCAGTACTTC.

This clone was found once. This chain links TRBV6-1 with TRBJ1-3; D gene uncertain. Per the germline V gene, CDR1 is MNHNS and CDR2 is SASEGT. CDR3 size: 13 residues. V lost 7 bases to trimming and J lost 3 bases, with 10 bases between them. CDR3 in DNA: TGTGCCAGCAATCGGATAAATGGAAACACCATATATTTT. This sequence encodes CASNRINGNTIYF.

The chain is built from TRBV15 and TRBJ2-1, with TRBD1 matching 9 bases. This CDR3 contains 14 residues. Germline assignment: CDR1 LNHNV and CDR2 YYDKDF (reference sequence). The trim removed 7 bases at V and 3 bases at J, leaving 4 bases unmatched. The CDR3 sequence: CATNQGQGYNEQFF. The CDR3 DNA sequence: TGTGCCACCAATCAGGGACAGGGCTACAATGAGCAGTTCTTC.

J is TRBJ1-1 and V is TRBV2; D gene ambiguous. The CDR3 loop spans 14 amino acids. Germline V gene sequence: CDR1 SNHLY, CDR2 FYNNEI. Trimming cost V 6 bases and J 0 bases, with 11 bases left between them. CDR3 region: CASRGQSLNTEAFF. The CDR3 DNA reads TGTGCCAGCAGAGGTCAGAGCCTGAACACTGAAGCTTTCTTT.

This rearrangement joins TRBV28 to TRBJ1-6; 11 bases fit TRBD1. The V segment lost 5 bases and the J segment 10 bases; nucleotides outside the gene matches: 10. The length of the CDR3 is 16 residues. Per germline, CDR1 MDHEN and CDR2 SYDVKM. This chain's CDR3 is CASSPRGTGGYSPLHF. CDR3 in DNA: TGTGCCAGCAGTCCCAGAGGGACAGGGGGTTACTCACCCCTCCACTTT. Drawing the rest from reference TRBV28 and TRBJ1-6, the complete variable domain is DVKVTQSSRYLVKRTGEKVFLECVQDMDHENMFWYRQDPGLGLRLIYFSYDVKMKEKGDIPEGYSVSREKKERFSLILESASTNQTSMYLCASSPRGTGGYSPLHFGNGTRLTVT.

This clone was detected only once. The genes are TRBV9 and TRBJ2-1; no firm D call. With 0 bases removed from V and 3 bases from J, the gap between germline ends came to 1 base. Per the germline V gene, CDR1 is SGDLS and CDR2 is YYNGEE. The CDR3 has 12 residues. The CDR3 spells CASSVGYNEQFF. In DNA form, the CDR3 reads TGTGCCAGCAGCGTAGGCTACAATGAGCAGTTCTTC.

This chain joins TRBV4-1 and TRBJ1-3; 7 nucleotides align to TRBD1. Looked up from germline, CDR1 is MGHRA and CDR2 is YSYEKL. V shed 2 bases and J 3 bases; nucleotides not matched to a gene: 4. The CDR3 contains 15 residues. The CDR3 protein is CASSQNQGVGNTIYF. The CDR3 DNA reads TGCGCCAGCAGCCAAAACCAGGGGGTTGGAAACACCATATATTTT.

The rearrangement links TRBV5-6 to TRBJ1-1; TRBD1 might be the D (6 bases). The CDR3 extends over 16 amino acids. V lost 2 bases to trimming and J lost 3 bases, with 17 bases between them. Looked up from germline, CDR1 is SGHDT and CDR2 is YYEEEE. The DNA of the CDR3 is TGTGCCAGCAGCTTATTGTGGCGGGGGGCTGACACTGAAGCTTTCTTT. It encodes CASSLLWRGADTEAFF.

The rearrangement uses TRBV6-5 and TRBJ2-5; 11 nucleotides match TRBD2. V lost 4 bases, J lost 4 bases, and 5 bases stayed unmatched. The CDR3 length is 15 residues. Germline assignment: CDR1 MNHEY and CDR2 SVGAGI. As DNA, the CDR3 is TGTGCCAGCAGTTTGACTAGCGGGGAGGTAGAGACCCAGTACTTC. Translated, it gives CASSLTSGEVETQYF.

DNA of the CDR3: TGTGCCAGCAGCTTACCGGGACGGGCAGCGGGAGGCTACACCTTC. Its translation: CASSLPGRAAGGYTF. The J gene is TRBJ1-2, the V gene TRBV5-4, with TRBD1 as a possible D gene (5 bases). Germline CDR1 and CDR2: SGHNT and YYREEE (reference sequence). This CDR3 region has 15 residues. The ends were cut back, 2 bases at V and 8 bases at J, with 19 bases in the middle.

The chain carries TRBV10-3 and TRBJ2-1, with TRBD2 matching 10 bases. The CDR3 length is 14 residues. V was pared by 3 bases and J by 6 bases, with 2 bases of the junction left unmatched. Germline CDR1 is ENHRY and CDR2 is SYGVKD. The CDR3 spells CAISESGRVNEQFF. The CDR3 DNA sequence: TGTGCCATCAGTGAAAGCGGGAGGGTCAATGAGCAGTTCTTC.